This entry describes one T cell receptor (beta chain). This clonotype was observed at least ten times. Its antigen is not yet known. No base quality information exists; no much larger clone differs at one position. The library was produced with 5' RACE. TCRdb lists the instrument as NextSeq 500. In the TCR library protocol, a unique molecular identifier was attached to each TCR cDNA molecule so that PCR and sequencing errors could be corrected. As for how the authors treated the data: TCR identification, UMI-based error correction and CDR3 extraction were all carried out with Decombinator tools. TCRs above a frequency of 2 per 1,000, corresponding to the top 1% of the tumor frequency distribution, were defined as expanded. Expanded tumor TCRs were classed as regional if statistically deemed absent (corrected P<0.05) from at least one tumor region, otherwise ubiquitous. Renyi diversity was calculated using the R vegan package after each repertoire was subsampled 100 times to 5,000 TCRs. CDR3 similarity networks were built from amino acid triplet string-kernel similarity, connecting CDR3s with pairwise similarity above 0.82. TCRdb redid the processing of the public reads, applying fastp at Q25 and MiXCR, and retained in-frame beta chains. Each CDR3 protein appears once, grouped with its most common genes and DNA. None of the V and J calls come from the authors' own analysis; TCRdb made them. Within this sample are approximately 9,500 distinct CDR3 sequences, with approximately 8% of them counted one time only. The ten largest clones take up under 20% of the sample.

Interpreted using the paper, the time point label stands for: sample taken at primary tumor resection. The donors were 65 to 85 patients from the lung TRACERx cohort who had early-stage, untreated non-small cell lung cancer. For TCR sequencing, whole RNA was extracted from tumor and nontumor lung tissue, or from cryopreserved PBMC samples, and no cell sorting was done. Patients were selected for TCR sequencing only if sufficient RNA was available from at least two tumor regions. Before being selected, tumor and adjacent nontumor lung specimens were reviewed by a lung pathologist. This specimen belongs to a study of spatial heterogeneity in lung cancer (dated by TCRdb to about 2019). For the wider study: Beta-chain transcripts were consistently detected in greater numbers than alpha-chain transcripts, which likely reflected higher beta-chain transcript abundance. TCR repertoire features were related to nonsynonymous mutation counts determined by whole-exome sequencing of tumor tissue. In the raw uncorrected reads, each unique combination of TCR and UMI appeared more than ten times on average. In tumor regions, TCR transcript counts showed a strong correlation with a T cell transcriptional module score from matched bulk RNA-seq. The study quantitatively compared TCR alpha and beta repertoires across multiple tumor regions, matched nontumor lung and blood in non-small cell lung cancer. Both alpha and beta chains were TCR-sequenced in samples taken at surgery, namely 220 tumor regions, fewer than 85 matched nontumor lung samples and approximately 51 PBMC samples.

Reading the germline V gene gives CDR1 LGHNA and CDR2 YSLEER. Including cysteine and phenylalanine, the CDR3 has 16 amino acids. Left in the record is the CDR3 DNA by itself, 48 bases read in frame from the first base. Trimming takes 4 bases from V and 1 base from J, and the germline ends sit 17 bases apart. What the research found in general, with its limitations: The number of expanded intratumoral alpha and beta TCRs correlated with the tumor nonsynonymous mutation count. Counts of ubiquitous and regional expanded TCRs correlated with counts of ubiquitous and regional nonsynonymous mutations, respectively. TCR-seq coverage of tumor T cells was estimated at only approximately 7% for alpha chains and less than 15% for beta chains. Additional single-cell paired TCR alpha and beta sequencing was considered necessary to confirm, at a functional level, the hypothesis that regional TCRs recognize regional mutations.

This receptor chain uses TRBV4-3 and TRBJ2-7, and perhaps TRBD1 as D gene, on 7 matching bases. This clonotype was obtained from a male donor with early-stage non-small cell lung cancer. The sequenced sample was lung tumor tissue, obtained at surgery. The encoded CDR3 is CASSPVTGRQSYEQYF. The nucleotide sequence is TGCGCCAGCAGCCCCGTGACAGGGAGGCAATCCTACGAGCAGTACTTC.